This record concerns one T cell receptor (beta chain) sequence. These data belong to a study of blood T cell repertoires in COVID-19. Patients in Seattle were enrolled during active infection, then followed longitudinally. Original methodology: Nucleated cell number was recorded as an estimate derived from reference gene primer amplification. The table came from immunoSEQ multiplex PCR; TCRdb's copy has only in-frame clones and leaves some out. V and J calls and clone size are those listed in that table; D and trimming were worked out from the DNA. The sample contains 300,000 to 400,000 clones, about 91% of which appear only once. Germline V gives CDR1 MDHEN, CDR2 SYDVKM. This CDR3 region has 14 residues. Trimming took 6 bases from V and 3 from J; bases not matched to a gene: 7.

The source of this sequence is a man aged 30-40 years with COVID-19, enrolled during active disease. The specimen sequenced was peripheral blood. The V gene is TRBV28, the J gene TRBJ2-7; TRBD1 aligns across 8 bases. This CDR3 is CASSSTTGVYEQYF. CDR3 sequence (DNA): TGTGCCAGCAGCTCCACGACAGGGGTCTACGAGCAGTACTTC.